A selection of T cell receptor beta chains follows, all from one sample in a study of T cells after yellow fever vaccination. MiXCR, run by TCRdb on the 5' RACE reads, gives a single entry per CDR3 protein. The data show around 600,000 distinct CDR3 sequences, 12% seen once. Sequencing used PBMCs, obtained on the day of the yellow fever booster vaccination. Receptors were obtained from a man younger than 45 who received the YFV17D yellow fever vaccine. Both conserved end residues are part of each CDR3. D genes are given only for firm matches. Not every row has a clone size; where given, it reads once, few, many or a size class.

cdr3_nt cdr3_aa j_call v_call clone_size d_call
TGTGCCAGCAGCTTAATGCAAGAGACCCAGTACTTC CASSLMQETQYF TRBJ2-5 TRBV7-2 - -
TGTGCCAGTAAGCGGGGCCCAAACTACAATGAGCAGTTCTTC CASKRGPNYNEQFF TRBJ2-1 TRBV28 - TRBD2
TGCGCCAGCAGCTTGGCCCGGGACACACGGACCTACGAGCAGTACTTC CASSLARDTRTYEQYF TRBJ2-7 TRBV5-1 few -
TGCAGTGCAAACGCACACAGCATCTCCTACGAGCAGTACTTC CSANAHSISYEQYF TRBJ2-7 TRBV20-1 - -
TGCGCCAGCAGCCCCTCGGGAGGGCGTCAGCCCCAGCATTTT CASSPSGGRQPQHF TRBJ1-5 TRBV5-1 many -
TGTGCCAGCAGCCCAACTCTGGGGGGGCACGCAGATACGCAGTATTTT CASSPTLGGHADTQYF TRBJ2-3 TRBV7-3 few -
TGCAGTGCTTCCCGGACAGGGGAAAACACAGATACGCAGTATTTT CSASRTGENTDTQYF TRBJ2-3 TRBV20-1 few TRBD1
TGTGCCAGTACTACGGCTGGGGGGACTAGCACAGATACGCAGTATTTT CASTTAGGTSTDTQYF TRBJ2-3 TRBV19 few -
TGTGCCAGCAGTTTATCCTCCGGCGGGAGGGCCGGGCAGTTCTTC CASSLSSGGRAGQFF TRBJ2-1 TRBV12-3/TRBV12-4 many TRBD2
TGTGCTAGTGGTTTGATTCGTTTTGCGCAGTACTTC CASGLIRFAQYF TRBJ2-7 TRBV12-5 few -
TGTGCCTGGAGTGGACTGGGGAATTCACCCCTCCACTTT CAWSGLGNSPLHF TRBJ1-6 TRBV30 - -
TGTGCCAGCAGTCCCGGGACAGCTTCCTATGGCTACACCTTC CASSPGTASYGYTF TRBJ1-2 TRBV12-3/TRBV12-4 few TRBD1
TGCAGTGCTAGCCTCTCAAAGTTAACTAGCGGTTACAATGAGCAGTTCTTC CSASLSKLTSGYNEQFF TRBJ2-1 TRBV20-1 many TRBD2
TGTGCCGGGGGACAGGGCCGCTATGGCTACACCTTC CAGGQGRYGYTF TRBJ1-2 TRBV7-9 - TRBD1
TGTGCCAGCAGCACCGCCGGCCCCCCAGAGGGCTACACCTTC CASSTAGPPEGYTF TRBJ1-2 TRBV27 few -